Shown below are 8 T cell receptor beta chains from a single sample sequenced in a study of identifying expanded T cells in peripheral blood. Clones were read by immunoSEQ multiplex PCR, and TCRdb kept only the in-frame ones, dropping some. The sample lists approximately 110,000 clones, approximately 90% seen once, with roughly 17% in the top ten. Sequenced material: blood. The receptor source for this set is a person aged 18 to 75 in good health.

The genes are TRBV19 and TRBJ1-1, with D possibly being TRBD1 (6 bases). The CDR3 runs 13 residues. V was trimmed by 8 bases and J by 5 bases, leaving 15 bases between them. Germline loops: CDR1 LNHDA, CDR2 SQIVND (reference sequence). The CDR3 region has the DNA TGTGCCAGTGTGGATACGGGGGCTACTGAAGCTTTCTTT. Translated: CASVDTGATEAFF.

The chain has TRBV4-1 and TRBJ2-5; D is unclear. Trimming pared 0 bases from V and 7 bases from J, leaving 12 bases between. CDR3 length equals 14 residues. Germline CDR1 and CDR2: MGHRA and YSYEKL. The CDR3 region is CASSQDLSQVTQYF. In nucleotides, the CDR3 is TGCGCCAGCAGCCAAGATCTATCTCAGGTGACCCAGTACTTC.

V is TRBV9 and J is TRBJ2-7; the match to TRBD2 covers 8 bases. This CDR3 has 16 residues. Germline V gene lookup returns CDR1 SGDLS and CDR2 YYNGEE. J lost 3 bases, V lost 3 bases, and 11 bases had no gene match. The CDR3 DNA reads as TGTGCCAGCAGCGGGGGAGCGGGGGCCCTCTACTACGAGCAGTACTTC. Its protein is CASSGGAGALYYEQYF. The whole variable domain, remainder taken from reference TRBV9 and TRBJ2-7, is DSGVTQTPKHLITATGQRVTLRCSPRSGDLSVYWYQQSLDQGLQFLIQYYNGEERAKGNILERFSAQQFPDLHSELNLSSLELGDSALYFCASSGGAGALYYEQYFGPGTRLTVT.

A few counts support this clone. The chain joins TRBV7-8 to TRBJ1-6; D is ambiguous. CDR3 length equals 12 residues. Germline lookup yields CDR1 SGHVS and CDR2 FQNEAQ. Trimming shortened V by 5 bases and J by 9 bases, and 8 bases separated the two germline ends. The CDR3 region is CASSDWGSPLHF. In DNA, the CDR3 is TGTGCCAGCAGCGACTGGGGTTCACCCCTCCACTTT. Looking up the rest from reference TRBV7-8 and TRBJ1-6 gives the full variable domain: GAGVSQSPRYKVAKRGQDVALRCDPISGHVSLFWYQQALGQGPEFLTYFQNEAQLDKSGLPSDRFFAERPEGSVSTLKIQRTQQEDSAVYLCASSDWGSPLHFGNGTRLTVT.

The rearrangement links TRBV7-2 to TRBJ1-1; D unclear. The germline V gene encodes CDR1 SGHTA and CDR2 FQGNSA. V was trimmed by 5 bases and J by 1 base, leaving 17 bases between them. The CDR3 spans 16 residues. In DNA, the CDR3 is TGTGCCAGCAGCCCCTTGGGCCCTTCTTCGAACACTGAAGCTTTCTTT. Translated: CASSPLGPSSNTEAFF. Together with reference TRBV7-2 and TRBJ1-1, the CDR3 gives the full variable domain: GAGVSQSPSNKVTEKGKDVELRCDPISGHTALYWYRQSLGQGLEFLIYFQGNSAPDKSGLPSDRFSAERTGGSVSTLTIQRTQQEDSAVYLCASSPLGPSSNTEAFFGQGTRLTVV.

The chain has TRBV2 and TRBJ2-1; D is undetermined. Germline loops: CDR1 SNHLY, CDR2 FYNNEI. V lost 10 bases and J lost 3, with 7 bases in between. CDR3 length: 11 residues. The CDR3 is CATNSYNEQFF. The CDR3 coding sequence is TGTGCCACCAACAGCTACAATGAGCAGTTCTTC.

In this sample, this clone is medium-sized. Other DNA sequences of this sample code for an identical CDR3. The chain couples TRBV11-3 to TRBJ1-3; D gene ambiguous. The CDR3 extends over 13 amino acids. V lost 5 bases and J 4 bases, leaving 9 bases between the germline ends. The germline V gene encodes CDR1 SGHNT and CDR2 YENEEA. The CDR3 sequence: CASSSLPGNTIYF. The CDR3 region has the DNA TGTGCCAGCAGCAGTCTACCCGGAAACACCATATATTTT.

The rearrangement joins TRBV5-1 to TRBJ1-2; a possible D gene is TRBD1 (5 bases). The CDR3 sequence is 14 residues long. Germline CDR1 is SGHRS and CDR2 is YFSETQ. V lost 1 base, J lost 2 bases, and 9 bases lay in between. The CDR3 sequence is CASSLLRGNYGYTF. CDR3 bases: TGCGCCAGCAGCTTGCTAAGGGGAAACTATGGCTACACCTTC.